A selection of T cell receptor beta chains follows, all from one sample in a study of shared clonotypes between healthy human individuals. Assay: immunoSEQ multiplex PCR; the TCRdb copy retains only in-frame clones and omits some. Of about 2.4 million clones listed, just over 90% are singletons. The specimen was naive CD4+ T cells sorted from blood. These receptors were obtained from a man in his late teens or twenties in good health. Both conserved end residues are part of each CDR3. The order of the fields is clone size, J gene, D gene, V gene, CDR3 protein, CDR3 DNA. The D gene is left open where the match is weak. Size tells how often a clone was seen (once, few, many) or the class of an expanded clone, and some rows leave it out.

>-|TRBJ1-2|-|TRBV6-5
CATSRTRYGYTF
TGTGCCACTTCGAGGACCCGCTATGGCTACACCTTC
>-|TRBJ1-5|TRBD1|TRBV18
CASSPINDRGLQPQHF
TGTGCCAGCTCACCAATTAATGACAGGGGATTACAGCCCCAGCATTTT
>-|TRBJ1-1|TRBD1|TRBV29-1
CSVRQGSMNTEAFF
TGCAGCGTCCGACAGGGTTCAATGAACACTGAAGCTTTCTTT
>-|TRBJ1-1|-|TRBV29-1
CSVATNTEAFF
TGCAGCGTTGCAACGAACACTGAAGCTTTCTTT
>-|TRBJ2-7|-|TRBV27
CASSWGRLGNEQYF
TGTGCCAGCAGTTGGGGCAGGCTGGGAAACGAGCAGTACTTC
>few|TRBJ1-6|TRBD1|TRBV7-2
CASSLDPGQGASLHF
TGTGCCAGCAGCTTAGATCCGGGACAGGGGGCGTCACTCCACTTT
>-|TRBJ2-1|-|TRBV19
CASSKGGQLSYNEQFF
TGTGCCAGTAGTAAGGGGGGGCAGTTGTCCTACAATGAGCAGTTCTTC
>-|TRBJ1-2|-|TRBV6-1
CASSLLRGGYTF
TGTGCCAGCAGTTTACTCAGGGGTGGCTACACCTTC
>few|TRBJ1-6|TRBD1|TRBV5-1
CASSLETGISPLHF
TGCGCCAGCAGCTTAGAGACAGGGATATCACCCCTCCACTTT
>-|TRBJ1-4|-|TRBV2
CASTPGHLNEKLFF
TGTGCCAGCACCCCGGGACACCTTAATGAAAAACTGTTTTTT
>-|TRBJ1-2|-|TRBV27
CASSPGLLQGFYGYTF
TGTGCCAGCAGCCCAGGCTTACTCCAAGGATTCTATGGCTACACCTTC
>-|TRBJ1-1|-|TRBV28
CASSLLGRGTEAFF
TGTGCCAGCAGTTTATTGGGGAGGGGAACTGAAGCTTTCTTT
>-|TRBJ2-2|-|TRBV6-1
CASSPGTPNAGELFF
TGTGCCAGCTCCCCCGGGACTCCGAACGCCGGGGAGCTGTTTTTT
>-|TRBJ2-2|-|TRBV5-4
CASSLRNTGELFF
TGTGCCAGCAGCTTACGGAACACCGGGGAGCTGTTTTTT
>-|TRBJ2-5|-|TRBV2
CASRIIQETQYF
TGTGCCAGCAGGATCATACAAGAGACCCAGTACTTC
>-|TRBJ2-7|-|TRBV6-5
CASSYGVDSSPEQYF
TGTGCCAGCAGTTACGGGGTAGACTCCTCGCCAGAGCAGTACTTC
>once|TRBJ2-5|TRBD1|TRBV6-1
CASRKTGSEETQYF
TGTGCCAGCAGGAAGACAGGGTCCGAGGAGACCCAGTACTTC
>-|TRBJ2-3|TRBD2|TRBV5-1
CASRLGVAGSTDTQYF
TGCGCCAGCAGGCTCGGGGTAGCGGGGTCCACAGATACGCAGTATTTT
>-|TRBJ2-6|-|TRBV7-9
CASSSDDGANVLTF
TGTGCCAGCAGCTCCGACGATGGGGCCAACGTCCTGACTTTC
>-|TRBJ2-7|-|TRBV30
CAWSGDGPYEQYF
TGTGCCTGGAGTGGGGACGGTCCCTACGAGCAGTACTTC
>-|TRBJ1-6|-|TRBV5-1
CASSLLTSDSPLHF
TGCGCCAGCAGCTTGCTAACTTCCGATTCACCCCTCCACTTT
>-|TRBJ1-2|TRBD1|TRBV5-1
CASSIDRGNYGYTF
TGCGCCAGCAGCATTGACAGGGGTAACTATGGCTACACCTTC
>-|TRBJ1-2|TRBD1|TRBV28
CASSLLGTGGYTF
TGTGCCAGCAGTTTATTAGGGACAGGCGGCTACACCTTC
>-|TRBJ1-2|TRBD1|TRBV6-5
CASSYLQGLGYYTF
TGTGCCAGCAGTTACTTACAGGGGTTGGGGTACTACACCTTC
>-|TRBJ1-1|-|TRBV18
CASSPNQAGTNTEAFF
TGTGCCAGCTCACCAAATCAAGCAGGGACGAACACTGAAGCTTTCTTT
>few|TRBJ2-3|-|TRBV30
CASTRSTDTQYF
TGTGCCTCCACAAGGAGCACAGATACGCAGTATTTT
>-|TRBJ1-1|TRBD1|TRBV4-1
CASSQEGPTGGTEAFF
TGCGCCAGCAGCCAAGAAGGCCCAACAGGGGGCACTGAAGCTTTCTTT
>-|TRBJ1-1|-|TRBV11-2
CATSFGGGAEAFF
TGTGCCACCAGCTTCGGTGGAGGGGCTGAAGCTTTCTTT
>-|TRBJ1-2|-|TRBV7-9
CASSLGGHGYTF
TGTGCCAGCAGCCTTGGGGGGCATGGCTACACCTTC
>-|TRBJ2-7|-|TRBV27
CASRLSGTGSSYEQYF
TGTGCCAGCAGACTCAGCGGGACAGGCAGCTCCTACGAGCAGTACTTC
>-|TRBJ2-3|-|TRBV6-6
CASSTTDTQYF
TGTGCCAGCAGTACCACAGATACGCAGTATTTT
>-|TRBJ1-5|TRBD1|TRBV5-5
CASSVTGSSNQPQHF
TGTGCCAGCAGCGTGACAGGGTCCAGCAATCAGCCCCAGCATTTT
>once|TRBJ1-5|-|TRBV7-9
CASSLDWAFGNQPQHF
TGTGCCAGCAGCTTAGATTGGGCCTTTGGCAATCAGCCCCAGCATTTT
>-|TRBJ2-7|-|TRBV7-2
CASSLVGYEQYF
TGTGCCAGCAGCTTAGTGGGCTACGAGCAGTACTTC
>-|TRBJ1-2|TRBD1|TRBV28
CASSTPTGIYGYTF
TGTGCCAGCAGTACTCCGACAGGGATCTATGGCTACACCTTC
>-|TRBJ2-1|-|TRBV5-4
CASSARGASYNEQFF
TGTGCCAGCAGCGCAAGAGGGGCCTCCTACAATGAGCAGTTCTTC
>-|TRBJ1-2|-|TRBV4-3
CASSQDLWDYGYTF
TGCGCCAGCAGCCAAGATTTGTGGGACTATGGCTACACCTTC
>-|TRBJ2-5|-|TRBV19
CASTPGQETQYF
TGTGCCAGTACCCCGGGACAAGAGACCCAGTACTTC
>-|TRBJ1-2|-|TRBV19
CASPTGYGYTF
TGTGCCAGTCCGACAGGCTATGGCTACACCTTC
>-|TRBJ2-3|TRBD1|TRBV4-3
CASSQEGLITGGRFDTQYF
TGCGCCAGCAGCCAAGAGGGGCTAATAACAGGGGGGAGGTTTGATACGCAGTATTTT
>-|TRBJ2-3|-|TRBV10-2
CASSDGGLGTDTQYF
TGCGCCAGCAGTGACGGGGGGCTCGGCACAGATACGCAGTATTTT
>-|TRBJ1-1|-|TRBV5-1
CASSSQGNTEAFF
TGCGCCAGCAGCTCACAGGGGAACACTGAAGCTTTCTTT
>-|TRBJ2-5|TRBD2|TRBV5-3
CARSSYSGKQETQYF
TGTGCCAGAAGCTCTTACAGCGGGAAGCAGGAGACCCAGTACTTC
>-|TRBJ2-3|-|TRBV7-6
CASSLASMGTDTQYF
TGTGCCAGCAGCTTAGCCTCGATGGGCACAGATACGCAGTATTTT
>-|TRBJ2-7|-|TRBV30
CAWSKGLGEQYF
TGTGCCTGGAGTAAAGGGTTGGGCGAGCAGTACTTC
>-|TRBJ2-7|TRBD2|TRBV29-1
CSVEGLAGGPGALYEQYF
TGCAGCGTTGAAGGACTAGCGGGAGGGCCCGGGGCCCTCTACGAGCAGTACTTC
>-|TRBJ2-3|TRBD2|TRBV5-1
CASRSGLAGSTDTQYF
TGCGCCAGCAGATCAGGACTAGCGGGGTCCACAGATACGCAGTATTTT
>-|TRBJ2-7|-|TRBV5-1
CASSLGQGGSYEQYF
TGCGCCAGCAGCTTGGGACAGGGAGGTTCCTACGAGCAGTACTTC
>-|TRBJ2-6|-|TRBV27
CASSLRDGDSGANVLTF
TGTGCCAGCAGTTTAAGGGACGGGGACTCTGGGGCCAACGTCCTGACTTTC
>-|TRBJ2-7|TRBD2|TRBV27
CASRRLAGGISHEQYF
TGTGCCAGCCGCCGACTAGCGGGAGGTATAAGTCACGAGCAGTACTTC
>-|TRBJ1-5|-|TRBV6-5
CASSWAKGNQPQHF
TGTGCCAGCAGTTGGGCTAAGGGCAATCAGCCCCAGCATTTT